This is a list of T cell receptor beta chains from one sample in a study of shared clonotypes between healthy human individuals. Only in-frame clones appear in the TCRdb table, and some are missing; sequencing was by immunoSEQ multiplex PCR. The sample has approximately 2,200,000 clones, 85% to 95% seen once. The sequencing input was naive CD8+ T cells from PBMCs. These receptors were obtained from a man aged 18 to 35 in good health. Some clones in this sample may be carry-over from other donors' samples. Each CDR3 is given with its conserved first and last residue. The D gene is left open where the match is weak.

>.|TRBV12-5|15
CASGNHPPGGQPQHF
>.|TRBV4-1|15
CASSQGRGGTDTQYF
>.|TRBV12-5|16
CASGDLDSTPNYGYTF
>TRBD2|TRBV7-8|15
CASSPASGDTGELFF
>TRBD1|TRBV19|15
CASSPGQATSYEQYF
>TRBD2|TRBV11-2|17
CASSLGGLWGSGYEQYF
>TRBD2|TRBV5-1|15
CASSGGTSGAYEQYF
>.|TRBV4-1|14
CASSQTGSHYGYTF
>.|TRBV4-1|15
CASSPRRGAAETQYF
>TRBD2|TRBV7-6|14
CASSLRTSPREQFF
>.|TRBV4-3|18
CASSHLYFGGEAKNIQYF
>.|TRBV4-3|17
CASSQGWGTQNTGELFF
>.|TRBV6-5|13
CASSLGPNYGYTF
>TRBD2|TRBV2|17
CASSGDPGGTSSYEQYF
>.|TRBV10-2|14
CASSFTGIPYEQYF
>.|TRBV15|16
CATSGRFGLESYEQYF
>.|TRBV9|15
CASSETGTGDNEQFF
>.|TRBV29-1|13
CSVYPASTDTQYF
>.|TRBV7-2|18
CASRRPRGGPSGANVLTF
>.|TRBV21-1|16
CASSKTSGRAFETQYF
>TRBD2|TRBV7-9|18
CASSSKTSGRHNYNEQFF
>.|TRBV4-1|15
CASSQGRGAGNTIYF
>.|TRBV27|13
CASSFSFTGELFF
>.|TRBV28|14
CASSHPRLTDTQYF
>.|TRBV29-1|13
CSALGGKNTEAFF
>.|TRBV6-1|16
CASSDKILASFYEQYF
>TRBD2|TRBV28|16
CASSPISGVGHNEQFF
>TRBD2|TRBV9|15
CASSGLAGVTDEQYF
>.|TRBV11-2|12
CASSPAAYEQYF
>.|TRBV18|15
CASSPPVAADYGYTF
>.|TRBV21-1|11
CAGMLDYEQFF
>.|TRBV5-1|15
CASSIAEGYTDTQYF
>.|TRBV4-1|12
CASSQDLETQYF
>.|TRBV6-5|14
CASSGQPTYNEQFF
>.|TRBV11-2|15
CASSSPLDRDTEAFF
>.|TRBV14|15
CASSPDWGPDTEAFF
>TRBD2|TRBV19|15
CASSSGGDSQETQYF
>.|TRBV27|15
CASSPGSRGVNEQFF
>.|TRBV6-5|14
CASRLGLSNTEAFF
>.|TRBV6-6|14
CASSYGGGFTEAFF
>.|TRBV5-4|15
CASSLGPIAKNIQYF
>.|TRBV11-2|15
CASSLGRSSYNEQFF